The 21 T cell receptor beta chains listed next were all sequenced from one sample in a study of long-term antiretroviral therapy in people with HIV. The assay, immunoSEQ v3.0, was run at survey level. Clones were read by immunoSEQ multiplex PCR, and TCRdb kept only the in-frame ones, dropping some. The sample includes roughly 28,000 clones, roughly 90% of them seen just once. This sample comprised unsorted PBMCs, obtained around 5 years after starting antiretroviral therapy. The receptors derive from a woman aged 40 to 50 with HIV.

This chain uses TRBV6-6 with TRBJ1-6; tentatively, D is TRBD1 (6 bases). Deletions cut 2 bases from V and 7 bases from J, with 9 bases between. The germline V gene encodes CDR1 MNHNY and CDR2 SVGAGI (reference sequence). The CDR3 sequence is 14 residues long. The CDR3 nucleotides read TGTGCCAGCAGTTACGCAGGGGACAATTCACCCCTCCACTTT. Protein sequence: CASSYAGDNSPLHF.

The V and J genes are TRBV6-5 and TRBJ1-2; D might be TRBD1 (6 bases). Between the trimmed V and J ends, which lost 0 bases and 8 bases, there was a span of 7 bases. In germline, CDR1 is MNHEY, CDR2 SVGAGI. The CDR3 has 12 residues. The CDR3 protein is CASSYSGGGYTF. Written as DNA, the CDR3 is TGTGCCAGCAGTTACTCAGGGGGGGGCTACACCTTC.

The chain is built from TRBV10-3 and TRBJ1-1; D is possibly TRBD1 (5 bases). V gave up 3 bases and J gave up 5 bases, with 13 bases separating them. Germline V CDR1 and CDR2: ENHRY, SYGVKD. This CDR3 is 14 amino acids long. The CDR3 DNA is TGTGCCATCAGTGAATTTGCGGGGGGGACTGAAGCTTTCTTT. Its translation: CAISEFAGGTEAFF.

The gene calls are TRBV2 and TRBJ1-1, with no clear D. V was clipped by 4 bases and J by 1 base, with 10 bases between them. CDR1 and CDR2 (germline): SNHLY, FYNNEI. The CDR3 runs 14 residues. The CDR3 nucleotides are TGTGCCAGCAGTGTGCGGGCAGCGAACACTGAAGCTTTCTTT. It codes for CASSVRAANTEAFF.

The V gene is TRBV30, the J gene TRBJ1-1; 7 bases align to TRBD1. This CDR3 has 10 residues. From germline, CDR1 is GTSNPN and CDR2 SVGIG (reference sequence). The junction had 2 bases not matched to a gene; V was cut back by 5 bases and J by 8 bases. In DNA form, the CDR3 reads TGTGCCTGGGCGGACAGGGAAGCTTTCTTT. This gives the protein CAWADREAFF.

The chain recombines TRBV5-6 with TRBJ1-5; the D gene is possibly TRBD1 (6 bases). CDR1 and CDR2 from the germline V gene are SGHDT and YYEEEE. V was pared by 1 base and J by 4 bases, with 9 bases between. This CDR3 is 14 amino acids long. The CDR3 region is CASSLWGQNQPQHF. The CDR3 DNA follows: TGTGCCAGCAGCTTGTGGGGGCAAAATCAGCCCCAGCATTTT.

V usage is TRBV11-2 and J usage is TRBJ2-3; D may correspond to TRBD1 or TRBD2 (6 bases each). CDR3 length: 15 amino acids. V lost 0 bases to trimming and J lost 6 bases, with 13 bases between them. Per the germline V gene, CDR1 is SGHAT and CDR2 is FQNNGV. In DNA, the CDR3 is TGTGCCAGCAGCTTAGATCGGTGGGGGGCCGATACGCAGTATTTT. Translation gives CASSLDRWGADTQYF.

The chain couples TRBV4-3 to TRBJ2-5, with 9 positions matching TRBD1. After removal of 4 bases from V and 0 bases from J, the junction contained 3 bases not matched to a gene. The germline V gene has CDR1 LGHNA and CDR2 YSLEER. This CDR3 comprises 15 residues. The DNA of the CDR3 is TGCGCCAGCAGCCTAGGGACAGGGAACCAAGAGACCCAGTACTTC. Protein product: CASSLGTGNQETQYF.

The chain uses TRBV19 and TRBJ1-2; TRBD1 agrees at 8 bases. CDR1 is LNHDA and CDR2 is SQIVND in the germline V gene (reference sequence). V trimming: 5 bases; J trimming: 4 bases; junction bases outside the gene matches: 6. The CDR3 is made up of 14 amino acids. CDR3 DNA: TGTGCCAGTAGTCCGACAGGGGTATTCTATGGCTACACCTTC. Translation: CASSPTGVFYGYTF. Drawing the rest from reference TRBV19 and TRBJ1-2, the complete variable domain is DGGITQSPKYLFRKEGQNVTLSCEQNLNHDAMYWYRQDPGQGLRLIYYSQIVNDFQKGDIAEGYSVSREKKESFPLTVTSAQKNPTAFYLCASSPTGVFYGYTFGSGTRLTVV.

This chain connects TRBV7-2 to TRBJ1-3; 10 nucleotides match TRBD1. CDR1 and CDR2 from the germline V gene are SGHTA and FQGNSA. CDR3 size: 18 residues. V dropped 1 base and J dropped 3; count of bases not matched to a gene: 9. The CDR3 reads CASSLGPETGGYGNTIYF. The CDR3, as DNA: TGTGCCAGCAGCTTAGGCCCTGAGACAGGGGGCTATGGAAACACCATATATTTT. Variable domain in full (rest from reference TRBV7-2 and TRBJ1-3): GAGVSQSPSNKVTEKGKDVELRCDPISGHTALYWYRQSLGQGLEFLIYFQGNSAPDKSGLPSDRFSAERTGGSVSTLTIQRTQQEDSAVYLCASSLGPETGGYGNTIYFGEGSWLTVV.

The V gene is TRBV2, the J gene TRBJ2-7, with D possibly TRBD2 on 5 matching bases. This CDR3 has 14 amino acids. Between the trimmed V and J ends, which lost 7 bases and 1 base, there was a span of 14 bases. The germline gives CDR1 SNHLY, CDR2 FYNNEI. CDR3 in amino acids: CASITLALSYEQYF. DNA of the CDR3: TGTGCCAGCATAACGTTAGCGCTATCCTACGAGCAGTACTTC. Full variable domain (missing parts from reference TRBV2 and TRBJ2-7): EPEVTQTPSHQVTQMGQEVILRCVPISNHLYFYWYRQILGQKVEFLVSFYNNEISEKSEIFDDQFSVERPDGSNFTLKIRSTKLEDSAMYFCASITLALSYEQYFGPGTRLTVT.

This chain uses TRBV6-1 with TRBJ1-1, with a possible D match to TRBD1 (6 bases). CDR3 length equals 18 residues. Germline V CDR1 and CDR2: MNHNS, SASEGT. V was cut by 1 base and J by 4 bases, with 22 bases left in between. The CDR3 bases are TGTGCCAGCAGTGAAGACCCCGGAAGACGGGGGGCTGGCACTGAAGCTTTCTTT. Its translation is CASSEDPGRRGAGTEAFF.

This sequence joins TRBV2 and TRBJ2-6, with 10 bases aligning to TRBD2. This CDR3 has 17 amino acids. The germline V gene has CDR1 SNHLY and CDR2 FYNNEI. V lost 2 bases, J lost 0 bases, and 1 base stayed unmatched. The CDR3 DNA sequence: TGTGCCAGCAGTGAATCTAGCGGGGGCTCTGGGGCCAACGTCCTGACTTTC. Translated, it gives CASSESSGGSGANVLTF.

The V and J genes are TRBV7-9 and TRBJ2-1; 8 positions match TRBD2. Germline CDR1 SEHNR, CDR2 FQNEAQ (reference sequence). V was clipped by 3 bases and J by 9 bases; unmatched bases: 13. There are 16 residues in the CDR3. The CDR3 DNA reads as TGTGCCAGCAGCTTCCTTGACGGGAGGGCCCTCGCTGAGCAGTTCTTC. Encoded protein: CASSFLDGRALAEQFF.

This sequence joins TRBV27 and TRBJ1-1; D gene unclear. Trimming pared 7 bases from V and 3 bases from J, leaving 9 bases between. The CDR3 has 12 residues. Germline CDR1 and CDR2: MNHEY and SMNVEV (reference sequence). CDR3 in amino acids: CASNGLDTEAFF. The CDR3 bases are TGTGCCAGCAACGGCCTCGACACTGAAGCTTTCTTT.

The chain combines TRBV5-1 with TRBJ1-3; D is undetermined. Trimming pared 5 bases from V and 3 bases from J, leaving 3 bases between. Germline V gene data show CDR1 as SGHRS and CDR2 as YFSETQ. CDR3 length: 11 residues. CDR3 in DNA: TGCGCCAGCAGATTTGGAAACACCATATATTTT. It yields the protein CASRFGNTIYF.

This sequence joins TRBV5-4 and TRBJ1-1; TRBD1 is a possible D gene (6 bases). This CDR3 region has 15 residues. V was trimmed by 0 bases and J by 3 bases, leaving 12 bases between them. CDR1 SGHNT and CDR2 YYREEE come from the germline V gene (reference sequence). CDR3 sequence: CASSLDPRGDTEAFF. In nucleotides, the CDR3 is TGTGCCAGCAGCTTGGACCCCAGGGGTGACACTGAAGCTTTCTTT. Full variable domain (rest looked up from reference TRBV5-4 and TRBJ1-1): ETGVTQSPTHLIKTRGQQVTLRCSSQSGHNTVSWYQQALGQGPQFIFQYYREEENGRGNFPPRFSGLQFPNYSSELNVNALELDDSALYLCASSLDPRGDTEAFFGQGTRLTVV.

The chain carries TRBV12-1 and TRBJ2-3; TRBD2 was called by the table and not checked on the DNA. TRBV12-1 constitutes a pseudogene. CDR3 length: 15 residues. Here the CDR3 reads CASSPASGSTDTQYF. As DNA, the CDR3 is TGTGCCAGCAGCCCGGCTAGCGGAAGCACAGATACGCAGTATTTT.

The chain is built from TRBV2 and TRBJ2-7; D uncertain. Between the trimmed V and J ends, which lost 0 bases and 4 bases, there was a span of 4 bases. This CDR3 is 12 amino acids long. The germline V gene encodes CDR1 SNHLY and CDR2 FYNNEI. The CDR3 DNA reads as TGTGCCAGCAGTGAAGCAGGGTACGAGCAGTACTTC. It is translated as CASSEAGYEQYF.

The V gene is TRBV25-1, the J gene TRBJ2-1; a possible D gene is TRBD2 (6 bases). CDR1 and CDR2 (germline): MGHDK, SYGVNS. The CDR3 sequence is 15 residues long. The V and J ends lost 4 bases and 7 bases respectively, with 17 bases between them. CDR3 DNA sequence: TGTGCCAGCAGTGGGCGGGATTCCCGACCAAATGAGCAGTTCTTC. This gives the protein CASSGRDSRPNEQFF.

The V call is TRBV25-1, the J call TRBJ1-1, with 10 bases identical to TRBD1. This CDR3 spans 15 amino acids. Germline loops: CDR1 MGHDK, CDR2 SYGVNS. After removal of 6 bases from V and 5 bases from J, the junction contained 9 bases not matched to a gene. CDR3 bases: TGTGCCAGCAGCCCGTCAGGGACAGGGGCGACTGAAGCTTTCTTT. As protein: CASSPSGTGATEAFF.